A single sample gave rise to the 19 T cell receptor beta chains below, sequenced in a study of CD8 T cells in ankylosing spondylitis. Via MiXCR, TCRdb re-called the 5' RACE reads, giving one row per CDR3 protein. The data show around 100,000 distinct CDR3 sequences, about 25% seen once. The sequenced sample consisted of synovial fluid, either unsorted or a sorted T cell fraction (not recorded which). The receptors shown here come from a male donor with ankylosing spondylitis.

This chain uses TRBV11-2 with TRBJ2-1; TRBD2 matches at 11 bases. The CDR3 loop spans 18 amino acids. CDR1 is SGHAT, CDR2 FQNNGV, per germline. The V and J ends lost 5 bases and 7 bases, in that order; junction bases with no gene match: 16. For the CDR3, the DNA is TGTGCCAGCAGCCCGGATTGGGGACTAGCGGTATCAGAGAATGAGCAGTTCTTC. This codes for CASSPDWGLAVSENEQFF.

In this sample, this clonotype is medium-sized. The J gene is TRBJ2-7, the V gene TRBV20-1; the match to TRBD2 covers 7 bases. CDR3 length: 13 amino acids. V gave up 0 bases and J gave up 3 bases; unmatched junction bases: 2. Germline assignment: CDR1 DFQATT and CDR2 SNEGSKA (reference sequence). The CDR3 protein is CSAREGRDYEQYF. In DNA, the CDR3 is TGCAGTGCTAGAGAAGGGAGGGACTACGAGCAGTACTTC.

This clonotype was recorded a few times. CDR3 nucleotides: TGTGCCAGTAGTATAGAGCCGGGACATAGCTCTGGGGCCAACGTCCTGACTTTC. Protein sequence: CASSIEPGHSSGANVLTF. The chain couples TRBV19 to TRBJ2-6; a possible D gene is TRBD1 (6 bases). The CDR3 contains 18 residues. CDR1 and CDR2 from the germline V gene are LNHDA and SQIVND (reference sequence). The V end was cut by 0 bases, the J end by 0 bases, with 12 bases between.

The chain is built from TRBV28 and TRBJ2-7; 9 bases are shared with TRBD2. V gave up 5 bases and J gave up 6 bases; unmatched junction bases: 11. This CDR3 is 15 amino acids long. Germline V gives CDR1 MDHEN, CDR2 SYDVKM. The CDR3 sequence is CASSRIAGDGAEQYV. CDR3 DNA sequence: TGTGCCAGCAGTCGAATAGCGGGAGATGGGGCCGAGCAGTACGTC.

CDR3 sequence (DNA): TGTGCCAGCAGGCCTACGCCTGGTTCCTATTATGGCTACACCTTC. Translation gives CASRPTPGSYYGYTF. The chain is built from TRBV7-2 and TRBJ1-2, with D unclear. Trimming stripped 6 bases from V and 5 bases from J, with 19 bases between. Germline CDR1 is SGHTA and CDR2 is FQGNSA. The CDR3 runs 15 residues.

This clonotype has a count of ten or more. V usage is TRBV30 and J usage is TRBJ2-1; D remains unclear. Germline V gene lookup returns CDR1 GTSNPN and CDR2 SVGIG (reference sequence). This CDR3 contains 14 residues. V dropped 5 bases and J dropped 4 bases, with 15 bases sitting between them. CDR3 region: CAWARSTTYNEQFF. CDR3 in DNA: TGTGCCTGGGCCCGCTCTACAACGTACAATGAGCAGTTCTTC. Together with reference TRBV30 and TRBJ2-1, the CDR3 gives the full variable domain: SQTIHQWPATLVQPVGSPLSLECTVEGTSNPNLYWYRQAAGRGLQLLFYSVGIGQISSEVPQNLSASRPQDRQFILSSKKLLLSDSGFYLCAWARSTTYNEQFFGPGTRLTVL.

V is TRBV12-3 or TRBV12-4 and J is TRBJ1-1, with 7 bases matching TRBD1. The ends lost 5 bases at V and 2 bases at J; junction bases unmatched: 5. The CDR3 loop spans 14 amino acids. CDR3 sequence: CASSPRQGNTEAFF. As DNA, the CDR3 is TGTGCCAGCAGTCCACGACAGGGTAACACTGAAGCTTTCTTT.

The chain is built from TRBV2 and TRBJ1-5; no clear D. This CDR3 region has 15 residues. The V end lost 5 bases, the J end lost 7 bases, and 18 bases lay between the germline ends. Germline V gene sequence: CDR1 SNHLY, CDR2 FYNNEI. The CDR3 region is CASSYTGSWEQPQHF. In DNA form, the CDR3 reads TGTGCCAGCAGTTATACCGGGAGTTGGGAACAGCCCCAGCATTTT. The full variable domain, rest sourced from reference TRBV2 and TRBJ1-5, is EPEVTQTPSHQVTQMGQEVILRCVPISNHLYFYWYRQILGQKVEFLVSFYNNEISEKSEIFDDQFSVERPDGSNFTLKIRSTKLEDSAMYFCASSYTGSWEQPQHFGDGTRLSIL.

The J gene is TRBJ1-1, the V gene TRBV6-6; D remains unclear. The V end was cut by 4 bases, the J end by 5 bases, with 8 bases between. The CDR3 length is 12 residues. Germline V gene lookup returns CDR1 MNHNY and CDR2 SVGAGI (reference sequence). CDR3 sequence reads: CASSWRRTEAFF. The DNA for the CDR3 is TGTGCCAGCAGTTGGCGGCGGACTGAAGCTTTCTTT.

This chain links TRBV20-1 with TRBJ2-1; 11 bases are shared with TRBD1. Trimming cost V 4 bases and J 5 bases; bases outside gene matches: 4. The germline CDR1 and CDR2 sequences are DFQATT and SNEGSKA (reference sequence). The CDR3 consists of 14 residues. CDR3 sequence: CSAKDRGPHNEQFF. CDR3 DNA: TGCAGTGCTAAGGACAGGGGGCCGCACAATGAGCAGTTCTTC.

The gene calls are TRBV2 and TRBJ2-5; 9 bases line up with TRBD2. The V gene end was trimmed by 7 bases and the J gene end by 4 bases; junction bases not matched to a gene: 7. This CDR3 comprises 14 residues. From germline, CDR1 is SNHLY and CDR2 FYNNEI. CDR3 nucleotide sequence: TGTGCCAGCACCTTAGCGGGAGTGGGAGAGACCCAGTACTTC. Protein: CASTLAGVGETQYF.

The chain carries TRBV11-3 and TRBJ2-1, with 13 bases that match TRBD2. With V trimmed by 5 bases and J by 7 bases, 5 bases remained unmatched. Germline-derived CDR1 and CDR2 are SGHNT and YENEEA. This CDR3 is built from 15 residues. The CDR3 region is CASSPRTSGRNEQFF. The CDR3 nucleotides are TGTGCCAGCAGCCCGCGGACTAGCGGGAGAAATGAGCAGTTCTTC.

This clonotype came up many times. J is TRBJ2-2 and V is TRBV20-1, with TRBD2 identical over 15 bases. The CDR3 is made up of 15 amino acids. The trim removed 6 bases at V and 8 bases at J, leaving 7 bases unmatched. Germline-derived CDR1 and CDR2 are DFQATT and SNEGSKA (reference sequence). In DNA, the CDR3 is TGCAGTGCCCGATCGGGACTAGCGGGAGGTGGGGAGCTGTTTTTT. Amino acids: CSARSGLAGGGELFF.

The chain links TRBV2 to TRBJ2-2; 9 bases map to TRBD1. This CDR3 comprises 15 residues. J gave up 4 bases and V 6 bases, and 6 bases lay outside the gene matches. Germline V lookup: CDR1 SNHLY, CDR2 FYNNEI. The CDR3 DNA reads as TGTGCCAGCAGCGAGGACAGGGGAACCACCGGGGAGCTGTTTTTT. Translated: CASSEDRGTTGELFF.

A few counts support this clonotype. V usage is TRBV6-1 and J usage is TRBJ2-7, with 7 bases aligning to TRBD2. Germline-derived CDR1 and CDR2 are MNHNS and SASEGT. With 9 bases clipped from V and 5 bases from J, the junction kept 22 bases outside the gene matches. This CDR3 has 17 amino acids. The DNA for the CDR3 is TGTGCCAGTTCACGGCTAGGCCCTTTGGGACTAAAAAACGAGCAGTACGTC. Amino acid sequence: CASSRLGPLGLKNEQYV.

This clonotype was seen many times. This chain joins TRBV12-3 or TRBV12-4 and TRBJ2-2; tentative D call: TRBD2 (6 bases). The CDR3 length is 16 residues. Trimming removed 6 bases at V and 2 bases at J, with 16 bases between. The CDR3 loop reads CASSHLWGDNTGELFF. The DNA of the CDR3 is TGTGCCAGCAGCCACCTGTGGGGGGATAACACCGGGGAGCTGTTTTTT.

This chain uses TRBV7-8 with TRBJ1-4, with D unresolved. The CDR3 length is 15 residues. Per the germline V gene, CDR1 is SGHVS and CDR2 is FQNEAQ. With 5 bases removed from V and 3 bases from J, the gap between germline ends came to 13 bases. DNA for the CDR3: TGTGCCAGCAGCCCCCTTACCGGGCCTAATGAAAAACTGTTTTTT. Its protein product is CASSPLTGPNEKLFF.

This clonotype was detected a few times. This chain uses TRBV20-1 with TRBJ2-1; D is undetermined. There are 10 residues in the CDR3. Germline assignment: CDR1 DFQATT and CDR2 SNEGSKA (reference sequence). Trimming left V 4 bases short and J 7 bases short, with 5 bases between. CDR3 protein: CSAIMNEQFF. The CDR3 DNA reads TGCAGTGCTATAATGAATGAGCAGTTCTTC.

The chain carries TRBV6-1 and TRBJ1-6; the match to TRBD1 covers 8 bases. V was pared by 5 bases and J by 10 bases, with 7 bases of the junction left unmatched. This CDR3 comprises 14 residues. Looked up from germline, CDR1 is MNHNS and CDR2 is SASEGT. In DNA form, the CDR3 reads TGTGCCAGCAGTCCGACAGGGGTCGACTCACCCCTCCACTTT. Protein: CASSPTGVDSPLHF.